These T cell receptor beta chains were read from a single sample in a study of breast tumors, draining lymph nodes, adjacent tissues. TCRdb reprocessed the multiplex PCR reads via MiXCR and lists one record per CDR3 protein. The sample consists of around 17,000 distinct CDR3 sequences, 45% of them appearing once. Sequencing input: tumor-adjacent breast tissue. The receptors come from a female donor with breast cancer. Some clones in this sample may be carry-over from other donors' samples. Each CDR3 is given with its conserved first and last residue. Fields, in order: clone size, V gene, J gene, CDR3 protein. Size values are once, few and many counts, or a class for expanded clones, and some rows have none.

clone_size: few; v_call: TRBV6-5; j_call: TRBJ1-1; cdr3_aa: CASSSGITEAFF
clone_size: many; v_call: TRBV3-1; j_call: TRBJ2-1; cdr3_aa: CASSQKRGGYNEQFF
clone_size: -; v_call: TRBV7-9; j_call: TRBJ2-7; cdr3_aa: CASSLTRDRGYEQYF
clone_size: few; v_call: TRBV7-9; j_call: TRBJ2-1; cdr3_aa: CASSLLTSGTGNEQFF
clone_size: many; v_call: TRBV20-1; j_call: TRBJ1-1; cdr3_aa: CSARGRGRTEAFF
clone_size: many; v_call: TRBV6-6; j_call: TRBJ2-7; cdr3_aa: CASSHPLGGGGSYEQYF
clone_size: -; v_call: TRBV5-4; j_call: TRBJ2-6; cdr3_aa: CTSSLEGAGANVLTF
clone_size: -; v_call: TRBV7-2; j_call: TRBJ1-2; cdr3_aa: CASSLSPGTGTLYGYTF
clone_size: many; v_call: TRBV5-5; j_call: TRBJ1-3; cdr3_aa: CASSLGQFSGNTIYF
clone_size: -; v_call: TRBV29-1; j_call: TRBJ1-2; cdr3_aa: CSVDTRDSYGYTF
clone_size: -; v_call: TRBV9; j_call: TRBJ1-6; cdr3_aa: CASSLSGTGNSPLHF
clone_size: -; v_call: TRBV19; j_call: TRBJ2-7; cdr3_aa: CASSGVADYEQYF
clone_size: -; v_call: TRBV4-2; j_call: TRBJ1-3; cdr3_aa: CASSQDEGFSGNTIYF
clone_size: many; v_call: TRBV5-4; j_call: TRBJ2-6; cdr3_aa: CASSLTGANVLTF
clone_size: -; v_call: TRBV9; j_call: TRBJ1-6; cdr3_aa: CAQKNPTAFYLCTGYREGNSPLHF
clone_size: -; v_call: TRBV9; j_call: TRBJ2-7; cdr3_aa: CASSVGTSSGNEQYF
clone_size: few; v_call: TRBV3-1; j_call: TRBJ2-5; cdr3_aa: CASSQDTRAQETQYF
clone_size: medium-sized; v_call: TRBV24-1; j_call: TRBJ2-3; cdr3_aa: CATSDHRLAGFASDTQYF
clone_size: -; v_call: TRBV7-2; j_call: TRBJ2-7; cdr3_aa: CASSLRDGDNEQYF
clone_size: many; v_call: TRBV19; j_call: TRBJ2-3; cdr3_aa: CASRGGGRTDTQYF
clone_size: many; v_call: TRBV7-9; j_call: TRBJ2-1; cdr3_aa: CASSLGNARLDNEQFF
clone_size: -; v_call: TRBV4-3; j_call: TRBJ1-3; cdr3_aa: CASSQGSSSGNTIYF
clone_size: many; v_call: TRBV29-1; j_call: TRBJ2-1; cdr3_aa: CSVVGTLPNEQFF
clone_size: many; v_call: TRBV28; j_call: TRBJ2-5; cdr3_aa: CASRGRWGLGETQYF
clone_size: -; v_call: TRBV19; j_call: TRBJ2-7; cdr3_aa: CASSTGSEQYF
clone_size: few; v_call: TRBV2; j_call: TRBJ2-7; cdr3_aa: CASKPDRARTYEQYF
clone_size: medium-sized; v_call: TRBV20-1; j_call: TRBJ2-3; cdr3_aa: CSAESPGSDTQYF
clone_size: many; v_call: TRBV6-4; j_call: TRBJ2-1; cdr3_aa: CASSEGGAEHNEQFF
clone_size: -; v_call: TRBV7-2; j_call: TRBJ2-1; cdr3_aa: CASSTMYGEQFF
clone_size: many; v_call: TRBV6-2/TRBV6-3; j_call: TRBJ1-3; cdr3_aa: CASSRKTGNTIYF
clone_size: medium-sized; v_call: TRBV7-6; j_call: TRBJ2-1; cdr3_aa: CASSSSGDSRSYNEQFF
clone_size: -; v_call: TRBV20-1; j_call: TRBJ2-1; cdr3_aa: CSARAQGTFNEQFF
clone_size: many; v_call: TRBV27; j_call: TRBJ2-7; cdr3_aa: CASSFPGRFNEQYF
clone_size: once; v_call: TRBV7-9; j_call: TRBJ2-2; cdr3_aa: CASGTGLGDTGELFF
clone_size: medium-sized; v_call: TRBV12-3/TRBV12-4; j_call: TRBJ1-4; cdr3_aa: CASRPTGVNEKLFF
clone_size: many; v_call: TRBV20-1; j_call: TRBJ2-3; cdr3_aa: CSARDLGRGDSDTQYF
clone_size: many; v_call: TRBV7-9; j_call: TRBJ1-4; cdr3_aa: CASSPKAAEVSHPPGGLFF
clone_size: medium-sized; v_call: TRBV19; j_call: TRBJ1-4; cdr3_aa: CASKSFGDSSEKLFF
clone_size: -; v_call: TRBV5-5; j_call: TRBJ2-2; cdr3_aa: CASSLKRVSNTGELFF
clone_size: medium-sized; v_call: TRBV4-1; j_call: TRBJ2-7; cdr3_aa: CASSKRQLSSYEQYF
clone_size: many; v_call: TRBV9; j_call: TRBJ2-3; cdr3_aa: CASSVGLADGRGTDTQYF
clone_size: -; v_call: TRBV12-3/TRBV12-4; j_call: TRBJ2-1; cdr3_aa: CASRGGQGSYNEQFF
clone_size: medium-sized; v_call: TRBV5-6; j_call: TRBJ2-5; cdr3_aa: CASSLGTGAFETQYF
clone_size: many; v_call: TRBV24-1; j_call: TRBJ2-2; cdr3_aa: CATSEPPLRGTRTGELFF
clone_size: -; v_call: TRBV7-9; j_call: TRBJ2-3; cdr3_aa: CASSFDSSGTDTQYF
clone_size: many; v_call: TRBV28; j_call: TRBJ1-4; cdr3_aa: CASSSPSYEKLFF
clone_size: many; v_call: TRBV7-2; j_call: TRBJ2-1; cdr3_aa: CASSLDGLEQFF
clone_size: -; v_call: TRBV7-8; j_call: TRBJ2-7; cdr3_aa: CASSLGLHYEQYF
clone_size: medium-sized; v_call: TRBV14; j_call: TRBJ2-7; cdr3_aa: CASSQLSAGAQEQYF
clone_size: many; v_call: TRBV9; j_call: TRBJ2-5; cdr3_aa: CASSPPGQLLMTQYF
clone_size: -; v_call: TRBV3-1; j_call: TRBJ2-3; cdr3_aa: CASSQEGRGTDTQYF
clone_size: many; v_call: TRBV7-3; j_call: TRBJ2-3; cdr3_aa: CASSLASTDTQYF
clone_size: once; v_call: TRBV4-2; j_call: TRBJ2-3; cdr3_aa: CASRQAGTSGADTQYF
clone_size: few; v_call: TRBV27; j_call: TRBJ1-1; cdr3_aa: CASSPTRRGLQEAFF
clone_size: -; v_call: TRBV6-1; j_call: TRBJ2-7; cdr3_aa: CASSLVEETRYF
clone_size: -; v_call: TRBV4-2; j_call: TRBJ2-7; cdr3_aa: CASSQDGTSEGDTDYEQYF
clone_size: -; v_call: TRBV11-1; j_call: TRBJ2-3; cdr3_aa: CASIGEDSSTDTQYF
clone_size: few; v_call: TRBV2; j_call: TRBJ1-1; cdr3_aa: CAGEVDGPSTEAFF
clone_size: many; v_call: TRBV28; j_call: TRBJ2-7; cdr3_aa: CASTRGKDYEQYF